This passage covers 11 T cell receptor beta chains from one sample sequenced in a study of T cells in Graves' hyperthyroidism and ophthalmopathy. Amplification yielded TCR beta CDR3 regions, with RNA transcripts as the source. The study used the HTBI primer set for a first-round RT-PCR of the TCR CDR3. TCRdb redid the calling of the multiplex PCR reads with MiXCR, one entry per CDR3 protein. Here the sample spans 300,000 to 500,000 distinct CDR3 sequences, about an eighth being singletons. Sequenced sample: blood. The source is a man in his fifties with Graves' ophthalmopathy.

This clonotype was picked up many times. The rearrangement uses TRBV12-3 or TRBV12-4 and TRBJ1-5; D is perhaps TRBD1 (6 bases). Trimming shortened V by 5 bases and J by 4 bases, and 27 bases separated the two germline ends. This CDR3 is 19 amino acids long. The CDR3 here is CASSLRPGARGTINQPQHF. CDR3 DNA sequence: TGTGCCAGCAGTCTACGACCGGGAGCAAGGGGGACAATAAATCAGCCCCAGCATTTT.

This clonotype turned up a few times. The CDR3: CASSPLRGASGANVLTF. CDR3 DNA sequence: TGTGCCAGTAGTCCCCTTAGGGGCGCATCTGGGGCCAACGTCCTGACTTTC. The rearrangement links TRBV19 to TRBJ2-6; maybe TRBD1 (5 bases). Germline V gene lookup returns CDR1 LNHDA and CDR2 SQIVND (reference sequence). The CDR3 consists of 17 residues. Trimming stripped 5 bases from V and 1 base from J, with 15 bases between.

The gene calls are TRBV2 and TRBJ2-2, with D possibly matching TRBD2 (5 bases). CDR3 length equals 15 residues. Germline loops: CDR1 SNHLY, CDR2 FYNNEI. The V gene lost 1 base and the J gene lost 7 bases, with 13 bases spanning the gap. The CDR3 DNA reads as TGTGCCAGCAGTGAAGGGTGGGAGCCCGTCGGGGAGCTGTTTTTT. Its protein product is CASSEGWEPVGELFF.

This clonotype was counted only a few times. A much bigger clone sits one base away, suggesting this may be a read error. The V gene is TRBV7-8, the J gene TRBJ1-6, with D maybe TRBD1 (5 bases). The length of the CDR3 is 15 residues. V gave up 8 bases and J gave up 7 bases, with 18 bases separating them. Germline V gives CDR1 SGHVS, CDR2 FQNEAQ. The CDR3 protein is CASRPPAGTNSPLHF. CDR3 coding DNA: TGTGCCAGCCGCCCCCCCGCGGGGACGAATTCACCCCTCCACTTT.

This clonotype was counted a few times. The genes are TRBV27 and TRBJ2-5; the match to TRBD2 covers 7 bases. The CDR3 totals 13 residues. Losses at the gene ends were 4 bases for V and 3 bases for J; bases not matched to a gene: 2. Germline V gives CDR1 MNHEY, CDR2 SMNVEV (reference sequence). The CDR3 DNA reads TGTGCCAGCAGTTGGGCGGGAGAAGAGACCCAGTACTTC. This encodes CASSWAGEETQYF.

This clonotype was seen more than once but under ten times. J is TRBJ1-2 and V is TRBV15; D call uncertain. There are 14 residues in the CDR3. Trimming cost V 5 bases and J 0 bases, with 10 bases left between them. In germline, CDR1 is LNHNV, CDR2 YYDKDF (reference sequence). In DNA form, the CDR3 reads TGTGCCACCAGCCCGCGCCAGGCTAACTATGGCTACACCTTC. This gives the protein CATSPRQANYGYTF.

V usage is TRBV24-1 and J usage is TRBJ2-3; D is uncertain. V gave up 5 bases and J gave up 0 bases, with 5 bases separating them. Per germline, CDR1 KGHDR and CDR2 SFDVKD. The CDR3 has 13 residues. The CDR3 sequence: CATSAPSTDTQYF. The DNA of the CDR3 is TGTGCCACCAGTGCGCCTAGCACAGATACGCAGTATTTT.

The rearrangement uses TRBV5-1 and TRBJ1-1; 8 bases fit TRBD1. CDR1 SGHRS and CDR2 YFSETQ come from the germline V gene. The CDR3 loop spans 14 amino acids. The ends lost 4 bases at V and 7 bases at J; junction bases unmatched: 9. The CDR3 nucleotides read TGCGCCAGCAGCCTTTCAGGGGGCTCTTTTGAAGCTTTCTTT. Protein product: CASSLSGGSFEAFF.

This clonotype has ten or more counts. V is TRBV20-1 and J is TRBJ2-5; 7 bases fit TRBD2. Losses at the gene ends were 3 bases for V and 5 bases for J; bases not matched to a gene: 6. The germline CDR1 and CDR2 sequences are DFQATT and SNEGSKA (reference sequence). The CDR3 extends over 13 amino acids. The CDR3 DNA follows: TGCAGTGCTAGGGGGGGGTTCGGGGAGACCCAGTACTTC. It specifies CSARGGFGETQYF.

The CDR3 region has the DNA TGTGCCAGCATCCCTAGCGGGAGGCGAATGTCGACCGGGGAGCTGTTTTTT. Protein sequence: CASIPSGRRMSTGELFF. The chain uses TRBV6-2 or TRBV6-3 and TRBJ2-2; 11 bases match TRBD2. In germline, CDR1 is MNHEY, CDR2 SVGEGT. J gave up 5 bases and V 7 bases, and 12 bases lay outside the gene matches. The CDR3 has 17 residues.

This clonotype occurred many times. The V call is TRBV5-1, the J call TRBJ2-4; TRBD2 matches at 11 bases. The CDR3 spans 17 residues. Trimming removed 4 bases from V and 5 bases from J; junction bases left unmatched: 11. In germline, CDR1 is SGHRS, CDR2 YFSETQ. CDR3 in amino acids: CASSRLAGPGLENIQYF. The CDR3 nucleotides are TGCGCCAGCAGCAGACTAGCGGGACCGGGGTTGGAAAACATTCAGTACTTC.